Below, 15 T cell receptor beta chains from the same sample are listed, as sequenced in a study of shared clonotypes between healthy human individuals. The assay was immunoSEQ multiplex PCR, and TCRdb's table has in-frame clones only and misses some. Among hundreds of thousands of clones listed, 95% were seen once. Naive CD8 isolation took CD45RO-negative cells positively selected for CCR7 and excluded terminally differentiated effector memory CD45RA+ cells. The sequenced sample consisted of naive CD8+ T cells sorted from blood. These receptors came from a woman in her twenties or thirties in good health.

This rearrangement joins TRBV28 to TRBJ1-5; TRBD1 might be the D (6 bases). The CDR3 spans 16 residues. Germline values: CDR1 MDHEN, CDR2 SYDVKM. V gave up 7 bases and J gave up 3 bases, with 19 bases separating them. The CDR3 sequence is CASISPVQGPNQPQHF. In DNA form, the CDR3 reads TGTGCCAGCATCTCCCCAGTACAGGGCCCCAATCAGCCCCAGCATTTT.

This chain links TRBV19 with TRBJ2-7, with 13 bases aligning to TRBD2. Trimming at V came to 5 bases and at J to 3 bases, leaving 4 bases not matched to a gene. The CDR3 loop spans 15 amino acids. Germline V gene data show CDR1 as LNHDA and CDR2 as SQIVND (reference sequence). CDR3 nucleotide sequence: TGTGCCAGTAGTGCGACTAGCGGGAGGATCTACGAGCAGTACTTC. Amino acids: CASSATSGRIYEQYF.

This clone was counted a single time. The chain couples TRBV27 to TRBJ2-7; possibly TRBD2 for D (6 bases). CDR1 and CDR2 (germline): MNHEY, SMNVEV (reference sequence). This CDR3 spans 14 amino acids. Between the trimmed V and J ends, which lost 6 bases and 5 bases, there was a span of 17 bases. DNA of the CDR3: TGTGCCAGCAGGCAGGACGGAGGGGTCCACGAGCAGTACTTC. As protein: CASRQDGGVHEQYF.

This chain links TRBV6-4 with TRBJ1-1; TRBD1 is a possible D gene (5 bases). CDR1 and CDR2 from the germline V gene are MRHNA and SNTAGT. The CDR3 is made up of 12 amino acids. V lost 1 base and J lost 10, with 10 bases in between. CDR3 DNA: TGTGCCAGCAGTGACTTTAAGGGACCAGCTTTCTTT. Protein sequence: CASSDFKGPAFF.

The chain has TRBV2 and TRBJ1-5; D uncertain. CDR3 length: 13 residues. Germline CDR1 reads SNHLY; CDR2 reads FYNNEI. Deletions cut 2 bases from V and 3 bases from J, with 5 bases between. The CDR3 DNA is TGTGCCAGCAGTGAATACTACAATCAGCCCCAGCATTTT. This sequence encodes CASSEYYNQPQHF.

The rearrangement joins TRBV13 to TRBJ2-1; TRBD1 might be the D (6 bases). The CDR3 consists of 15 residues. Germline assignment: CDR1 PRHDT and CDR2 FYEKMQ (reference sequence). Trimming left V 4 bases short and J 6 bases short, with 16 bases between. The CDR3 is CASSWGLSAGNEQFF. The CDR3 DNA reads as TGTGCCAGCAGCTGGGGGCTCTCGGCGGGCAATGAGCAGTTCTTC. The complete variable domain, with remaining parts taken from reference TRBV13 and TRBJ2-1, reads AAGVIQSPRHLIKEKRETATLKCYPIPRHDTVYWYQQGPGQDPQFLISFYEKMQSDKGSIPDRFSAQQFSDYHSELNMSSLELGDSALYFCASSWGLSAGNEQFFGPGTRLTVL.

This chain connects TRBV19 to TRBJ2-6; D is possibly TRBD1 or TRBD2 (6 bases each). Germline V gene data show CDR1 as LNHDA and CDR2 as SQIVND (reference sequence). V lost 0 bases, J lost 2 bases, and 11 bases lay in between. This CDR3 spans 17 amino acids. CDR3 sequence (DNA): TGTGCCAGTAGTATAGAAGGGGGGCGGACTGGGGCCAACGTCCTGACTTTC. This gives the protein CASSIEGGRTGANVLTF.

V and J are TRBV27 and TRBJ2-7; TRBD1 is a possible D gene (5 bases). The V gene lost 2 bases and the J gene lost 0 bases, with 8 bases spanning the gap. Germline loops: CDR1 MNHEY, CDR2 SMNVEV (reference sequence). The CDR3 contains 14 residues. DNA of the CDR3: TGTGCCAGCAGTTTACTAGGGGACTCCTACGAGCAGTACTTC. Translated: CASSLLGDSYEQYF.

Worth noting for this clone: Its ends do not fully match the called genes, so a read error is possible. The same CDR3 arises from other DNA sequences in this sample as well. J is TRBJ2-7 and V is TRBV5-5, with 11 bases fitting TRBD1. This CDR3 region has 14 residues. Germline V gene lookup returns CDR1 SGHKS and CDR2 YYEKEE (reference sequence). The CDR3 DNA reads TGTGCCAGCAGCTTAGGACAGGGGGCCTATGAGCAGTACTTC. Translating gives CASSLGQGAYEQYF.

The chain combines TRBV11-3 with TRBJ2-3; 9 positions agree with TRBD2. The germline V gene has CDR1 SGHNT and CDR2 YENEEA. This CDR3 contains 16 residues. V gave up 5 bases and J gave up 1 base; unmatched junction bases: 7. As DNA, the CDR3 is TGTGCCAGCAGCCCACGACTAGCGGAACGCACAGATACGCAGTATTTT. Residues: CASSPRLAERTDTQYF.

The chain is built from TRBV6-1 and TRBJ1-1; D might be TRBD1 (5 bases). Trimming left V 6 bases short and J 1 base short, with 15 bases between. The CDR3 is made up of 15 amino acids. The germline V gene has CDR1 MNHNS and CDR2 SASEGT. DNA for the CDR3: TGTGCCAGCAGCATTACGGGACGCCCGAACACTGAAGCTTTCTTT. Translating it yields CASSITGRPNTEAFF.

The chain has TRBV2 and TRBJ2-7, with D perhaps TRBD2 (5 bases). Germline V gene lookup returns CDR1 SNHLY and CDR2 FYNNEI. CDR3 length: 14 amino acids. Deletions cut 3 bases from V and 0 bases from J, with 9 bases between. Here the CDR3 DNA reads TGTGCCAGCAGTGAGCGGGCCGACTCCTACGAGCAGTACTTC. Translated: CASSERADSYEQYF.

This clone was detected once. The chain uses TRBV10-2 and TRBJ1-1; D gene uncertain. V lost 3 bases, J lost 1 base, and 15 bases lay in between. CDR3 length: 16 amino acids. The germline V gene has CDR1 WSHSY and CDR2 SAAADI. The CDR3 reads CASSDADLTRNTEAFF. In nucleotides, the CDR3 is TGCGCCAGCAGTGATGCGGACCTTACCCGGAACACTGAAGCTTTCTTT.

V gene TRBV6-1 combines with J gene TRBJ2-7; TRBD2 aligns across 8 bases. V shed 2 bases and J 3 bases; nucleotides not matched to a gene: 15. The CDR3 totals 18 residues. CDR1 MNHNS and CDR2 SASEGT come from the germline V gene. The chain's CDR3 is CASSEWASGRPPFYEQYF. In DNA form, the CDR3 reads TGTGCCAGCAGTGAATGGGCTAGCGGGCGACCCCCCTTCTACGAGCAGTACTTC.

The J gene is TRBJ2-6, the V gene TRBV7-8, with 10 bases that match TRBD1. CDR3 size: 18 residues. In germline, CDR1 is SGHVS, CDR2 FQNEAQ. V lost 4 bases to trimming and J lost 2 bases; unmatched junction nucleotides: 8. In DNA form, the CDR3 reads TGTGCCAGCAGCTCGAGACAGGGGGCGCTTACTGGGGCCAACGTCCTGACTTTC. Its translation: CASSSRQGALTGANVLTF.